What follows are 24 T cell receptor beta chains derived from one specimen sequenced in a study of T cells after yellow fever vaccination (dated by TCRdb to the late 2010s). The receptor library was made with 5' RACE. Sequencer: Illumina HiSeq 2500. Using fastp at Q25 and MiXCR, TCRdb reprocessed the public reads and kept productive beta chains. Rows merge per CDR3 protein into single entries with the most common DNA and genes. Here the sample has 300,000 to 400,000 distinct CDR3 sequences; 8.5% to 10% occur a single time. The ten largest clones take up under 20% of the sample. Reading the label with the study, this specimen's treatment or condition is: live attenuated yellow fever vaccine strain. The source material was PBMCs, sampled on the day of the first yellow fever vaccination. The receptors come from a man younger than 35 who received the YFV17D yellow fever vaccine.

In nucleotides, the CDR3 is TGCGCCAGCAGCGCGGACGGCATTCTGGTACCCCTCCACTTT. This translates into CASSADGILVPLHF. The rearrangement uses TRBV4-1 and TRBJ1-6; D is unclear. The CDR3 has 14 residues. Looked up from germline, CDR1 is MGHRA and CDR2 is YSYEKL. Trimming took off 5 bases at V and 12 bases at J, with 17 bases between the two ends.

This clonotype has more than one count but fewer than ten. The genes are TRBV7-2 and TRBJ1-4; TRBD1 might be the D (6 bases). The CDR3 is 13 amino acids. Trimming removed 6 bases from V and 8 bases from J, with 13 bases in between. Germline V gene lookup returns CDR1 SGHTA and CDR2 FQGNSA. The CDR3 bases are TGTGCCAGCAGACGGGGGCAAGGGGAAAAACTGTTTTTT. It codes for CASRRGQGEKLFF.

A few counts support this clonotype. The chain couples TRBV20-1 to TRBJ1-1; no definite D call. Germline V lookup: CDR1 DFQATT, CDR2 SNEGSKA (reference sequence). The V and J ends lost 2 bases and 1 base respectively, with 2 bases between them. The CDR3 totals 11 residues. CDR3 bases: TGCAGTGCTAGACCGAACACTGAAGCTTTCTTT. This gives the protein CSARPNTEAFF.

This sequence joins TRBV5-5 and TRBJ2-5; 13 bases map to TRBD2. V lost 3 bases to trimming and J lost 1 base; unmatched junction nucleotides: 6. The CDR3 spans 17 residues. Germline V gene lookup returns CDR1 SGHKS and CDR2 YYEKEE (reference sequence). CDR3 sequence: CASSSWTSGGSQETQYF. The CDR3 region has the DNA TGTGCCAGCAGCTCCTGGACTAGCGGGGGTTCCCAAGAGACCCAGTACTTC.

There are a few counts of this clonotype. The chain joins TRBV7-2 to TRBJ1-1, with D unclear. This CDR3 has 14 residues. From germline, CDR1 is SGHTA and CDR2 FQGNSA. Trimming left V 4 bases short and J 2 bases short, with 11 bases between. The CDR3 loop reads CASSSDPLNTEAFF. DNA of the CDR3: TGTGCCAGCAGCTCGGACCCCTTAAACACTGAAGCTTTCTTT.

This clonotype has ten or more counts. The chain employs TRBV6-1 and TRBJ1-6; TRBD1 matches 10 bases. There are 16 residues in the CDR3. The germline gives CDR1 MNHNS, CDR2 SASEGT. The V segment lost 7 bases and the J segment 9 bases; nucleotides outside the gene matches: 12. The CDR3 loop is CASKTGTGEVGSPLHF. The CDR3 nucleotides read TGTGCCAGCAAAACCGGGACAGGGGAGGTGGGTTCACCCCTCCACTTT.

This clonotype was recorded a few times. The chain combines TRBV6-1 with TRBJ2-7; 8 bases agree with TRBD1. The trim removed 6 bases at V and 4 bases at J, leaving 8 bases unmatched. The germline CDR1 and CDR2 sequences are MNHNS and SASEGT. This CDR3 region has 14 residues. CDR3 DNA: TGTGCCAGCAGGGTCACAGGGGGTGGGTACGAGCAGTACTTC. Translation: CASRVTGGGYEQYF.

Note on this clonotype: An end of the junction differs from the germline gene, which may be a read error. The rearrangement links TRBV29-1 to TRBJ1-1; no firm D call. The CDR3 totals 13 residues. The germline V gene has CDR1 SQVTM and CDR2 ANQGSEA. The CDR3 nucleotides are TGCAGCGTTGAAGATCAAGTGAATACTGAAGCTTTCTTT. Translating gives CSVEDQVNTEAFF.

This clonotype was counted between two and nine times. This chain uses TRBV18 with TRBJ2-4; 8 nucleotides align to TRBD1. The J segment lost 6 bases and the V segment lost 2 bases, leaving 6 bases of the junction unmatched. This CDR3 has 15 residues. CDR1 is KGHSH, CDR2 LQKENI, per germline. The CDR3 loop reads CASSPRGQALNIQYF. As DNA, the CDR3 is TGTGCCAGCTCACCAAGGGGACAGGCTCTAAACATTCAGTACTTC.

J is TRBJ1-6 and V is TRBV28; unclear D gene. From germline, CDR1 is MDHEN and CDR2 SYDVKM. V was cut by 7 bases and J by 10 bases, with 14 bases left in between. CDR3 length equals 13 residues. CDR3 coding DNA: TGTGCCAGCAATGGGAGGCCGCACTCACCCCTCCACTTT. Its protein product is CASNGRPHSPLHF.

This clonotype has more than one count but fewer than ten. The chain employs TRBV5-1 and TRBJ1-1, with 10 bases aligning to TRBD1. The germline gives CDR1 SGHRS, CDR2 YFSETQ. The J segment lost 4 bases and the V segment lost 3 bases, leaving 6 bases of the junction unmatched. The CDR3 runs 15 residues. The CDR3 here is CASSWGDRGITEAFF. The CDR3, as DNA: TGCGCCAGCAGCTGGGGGGACAGGGGAATCACTGAAGCTTTCTTT.

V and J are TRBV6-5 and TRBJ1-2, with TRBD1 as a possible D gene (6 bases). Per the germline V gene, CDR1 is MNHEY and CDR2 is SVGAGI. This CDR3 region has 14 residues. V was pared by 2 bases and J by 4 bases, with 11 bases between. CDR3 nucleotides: TGTGCCAGCAGTTACGGCAGGGGTGCCTATGGCTACACCTTC. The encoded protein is CASSYGRGAYGYTF.

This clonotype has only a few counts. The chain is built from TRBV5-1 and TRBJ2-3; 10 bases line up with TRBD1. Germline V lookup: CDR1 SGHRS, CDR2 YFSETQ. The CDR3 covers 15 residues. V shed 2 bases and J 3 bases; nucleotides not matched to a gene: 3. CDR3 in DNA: TGCGCCAGCAGCTTTACGGGACAGGGGACAGATACGCAGTATTTT. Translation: CASSFTGQGTDTQYF.

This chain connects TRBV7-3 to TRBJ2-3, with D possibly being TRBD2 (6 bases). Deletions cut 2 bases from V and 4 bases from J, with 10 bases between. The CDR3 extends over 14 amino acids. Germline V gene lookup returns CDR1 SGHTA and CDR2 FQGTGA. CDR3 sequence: CASSLWGVPDTQYF. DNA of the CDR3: TGTGCCAGCAGCTTATGGGGGGTTCCAGATACGCAGTATTTT. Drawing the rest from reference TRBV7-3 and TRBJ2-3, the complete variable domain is GAGVSQTPSNKVTEKGKYVELRCDPISGHTALYWYRQSLGQGPEFLIYFQGTGAADDSGLPNDRFFAVRPEGSVSTLKIQRTERGDSAVYLCASSLWGVPDTQYFGPGTRLTVL.

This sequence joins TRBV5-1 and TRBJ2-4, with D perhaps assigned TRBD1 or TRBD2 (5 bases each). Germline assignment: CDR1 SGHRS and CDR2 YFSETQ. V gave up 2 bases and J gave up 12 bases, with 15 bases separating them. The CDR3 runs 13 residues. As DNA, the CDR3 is TGCGCCAGCAGCTTCACCACCGGGGCCCCTCAGTACTTC. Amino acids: CASSFTTGAPQYF. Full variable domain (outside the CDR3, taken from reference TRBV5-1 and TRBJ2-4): KAGVTQTPRYLIKTRGQQVTLSCSPISGHRSVSWYQQTPGQGLQFLFEYFSETQRNKGNFPGRFSGRQFSNSRSEMNVSTLELGDSALYLCASSFTTGAPQYFGAGTRLSVL.

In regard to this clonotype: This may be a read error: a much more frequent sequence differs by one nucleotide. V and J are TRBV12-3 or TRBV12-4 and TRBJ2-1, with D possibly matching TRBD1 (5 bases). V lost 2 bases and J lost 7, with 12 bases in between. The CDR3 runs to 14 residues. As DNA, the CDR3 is TGTGCCAGCAGTTTACACCAGGGTCGAAATGAGCAGTTCTTC. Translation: CASSLHQGRNEQFF.

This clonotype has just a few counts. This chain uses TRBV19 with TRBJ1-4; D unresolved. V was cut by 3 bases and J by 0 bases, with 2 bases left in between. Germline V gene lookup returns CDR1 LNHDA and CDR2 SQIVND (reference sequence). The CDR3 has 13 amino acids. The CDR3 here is CASSITTNEKLFF. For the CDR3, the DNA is TGTGCCAGTAGTATCACAACTAATGAAAAACTGTTTTTT.

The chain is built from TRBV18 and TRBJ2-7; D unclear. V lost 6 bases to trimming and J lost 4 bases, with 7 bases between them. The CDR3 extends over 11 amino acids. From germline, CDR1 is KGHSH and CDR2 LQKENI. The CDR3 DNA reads TGTGCCAGCTCGCCGGAGTACGAGCAGTACTTC. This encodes CASSPEYEQYF.

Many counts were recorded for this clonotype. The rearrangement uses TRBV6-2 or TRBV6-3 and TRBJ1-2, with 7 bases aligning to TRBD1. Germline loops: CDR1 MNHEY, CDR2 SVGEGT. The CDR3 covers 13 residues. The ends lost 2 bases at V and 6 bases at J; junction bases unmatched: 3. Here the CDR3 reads CASSYGGGDGYTF. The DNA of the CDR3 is TGTGCCAGCAGTTACGGAGGGGGCGATGGCTACACCTTC.

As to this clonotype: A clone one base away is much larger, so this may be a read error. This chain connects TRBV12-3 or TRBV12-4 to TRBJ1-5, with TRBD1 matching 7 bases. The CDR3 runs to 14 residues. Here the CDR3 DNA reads TGTGCCGGCAGTCTAACAGGGGAAGGGCAGCCCCAGCATTTT. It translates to CAGSLTGEGQPQHF.

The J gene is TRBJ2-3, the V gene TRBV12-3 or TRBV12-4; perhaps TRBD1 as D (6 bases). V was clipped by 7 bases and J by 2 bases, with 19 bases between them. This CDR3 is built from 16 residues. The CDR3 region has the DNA TGTGCCAGCAAACCCGAGCCAGGGGTGCTCACAGATACGCAGTATTTT. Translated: CASKPEPGVLTDTQYF.

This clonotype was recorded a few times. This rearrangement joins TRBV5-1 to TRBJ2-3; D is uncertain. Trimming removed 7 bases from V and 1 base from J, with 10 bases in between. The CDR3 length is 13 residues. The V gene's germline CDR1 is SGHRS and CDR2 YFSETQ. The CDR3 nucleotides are TGCGCCAGCGCTAACCAGGGCACAGATACGCAGTATTTT. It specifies CASANQGTDTQYF.

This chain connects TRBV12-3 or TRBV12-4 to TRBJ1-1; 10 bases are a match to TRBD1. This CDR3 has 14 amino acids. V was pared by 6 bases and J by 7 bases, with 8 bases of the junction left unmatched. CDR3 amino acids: CASRAGTGVYEAFF. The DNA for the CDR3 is TGTGCCAGCAGGGCCGGGACAGGGGTTTATGAAGCTTTCTTT.

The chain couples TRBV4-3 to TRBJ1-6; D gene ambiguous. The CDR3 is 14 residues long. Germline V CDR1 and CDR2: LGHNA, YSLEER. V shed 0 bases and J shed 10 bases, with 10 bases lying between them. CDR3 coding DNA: TGCGCCAGCAGCCAAGATCCAGAGTCCTCACCCCTCCACTTT. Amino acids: CASSQDPESSPLHF.